One sample yielded the 32 T cell receptor beta chains listed below, sequenced in a study of human T cells and chemical hapten exposure. Sample time point: patch test 3, about 24 weeks after DPC sensitization. Treatment described: therapeutic diphenylcyclopropenone sensitization with weekly scalp DPC. TCRdb itself ran the RACE reads through MiXCR, one entry per CDR3 protein. The sample holds 210,000 or so distinct CDR3 sequences, more than 20% seen once. Source: whole blood, taken in connection with sensitization to the hapten diphenylcyclopropenone (DPC). The source is a woman between 35 and 50 years old with alopecia areata. Some clones in this sample may be carry-over from other donors' samples.

Concerning this clonotype itself: A junction boundary mismatches the germline segment, possibly from a read error. The chain carries TRBV9 and TRBJ1-2; 8 nucleotides line up with TRBD1. The CDR3 consists of 15 residues. Germline V CDR1 and CDR2: SGDLS, YYNGEE. The DNA of the CDR3 is TGTACCAGCAGCACGACAGGGGACGGGTACTATGGCTACACCTTC. It translates to CTSSTTGDGYYGYTF.

Regarding this clonotype: A read error may produce the germline difference seen at one junction end. The chain is built from TRBV6-5 and TRBJ2-7; 9 bases line up with TRBD2. The CDR3 length is 14 residues. The germline gives CDR1 MNHEY, CDR2 SVGAGI. The CDR3 DNA follows: TGTGTCAGCTCCTATAGCGGGAGCGCCTACGAGCAGTACTTC. This encodes CVSSYSGSAYEQYF.

The sample holds a few counts of this clonotype. The CDR3 here is CASSHPQRDETQYF. DNA for the CDR3: TGTGCCAGCAGTCACCCACAAAGGGACGAGACCCAGTACTTC. The V and J genes are TRBV6-2 or TRBV6-3 and TRBJ2-5; D is perhaps TRBD1 or TRBD2 (5 bases each). CDR3 length equals 14 residues. Trimming pared 5 bases from V and 5 bases from J, leaving 15 bases between. The V gene's germline CDR1 is MNHEY and CDR2 SVGEGT.

This clonotype was counted a few times. The J gene is TRBJ1-1, the V gene TRBV7-9, with D hard to call. V was trimmed by 3 bases and J by 8 bases, leaving 19 bases between them. CDR3 length equals 15 residues. Per germline, CDR1 SEHNR and CDR2 FQNEAQ (reference sequence). The DNA for the CDR3 is TGTGCCAGCAGCTTTGCGTCGCGGCGCATCGGGGAAGCTTTCTTT. It is translated as CASSFASRRIGEAFF.

This clonotype was picked up a small number of times. V usage is TRBV27 and J usage is TRBJ1-5, with a tentative D call TRBD1 (5 bases). This CDR3 comprises 13 residues. Germline CDR1 and CDR2: MNHEY and SMNVEV (reference sequence). Trimming left V 3 bases short and J 6 bases short, with 9 bases between. CDR3 nucleotide sequence: TGTGCCAGCAGTTTCTCGGGGACTCAGCCCCAGCATTTT. Translated, it gives CASSFSGTQPQHF.

The chain uses TRBV27 and TRBJ1-2; D ambiguous. The CDR3 covers 12 residues. Germline CDR1 and CDR2: MNHEY and SMNVEV (reference sequence). Trimming took 5 bases from V and 10 from J, leaving 14 bases between them. The CDR3 DNA follows: TGTGCCAGCAGTGGCATGGGAAAACCCTACACCTTC. Protein sequence: CASSGMGKPYTF.

This clonotype was picked up a small number of times. The chain uses TRBV6-1 and TRBJ1-5; D gene uncertain. Germline CDR1 MNHNS, CDR2 SASEGT. The CDR3 has 18 amino acids. V was shortened by 2 bases and J by 0 bases, with 17 bases between the two germline ends. In nucleotides, the CDR3 is TGTGCCAGCAGTGAAAGGGCGGGCAGTCGAGATAGCAATCAGCCCCAGCATTTT. Amino acid sequence: CASSERAGSRDSNQPQHF.

This clonotype was seen ten or more times. This chain joins TRBV6-2 or TRBV6-3 and TRBJ1-5; D call uncertain. Per the germline V gene, CDR1 is MNHEY and CDR2 is SVGEGT. The V end was cut by 0 bases, the J end by 4 bases, with 10 bases between. The CDR3 covers 15 residues. This CDR3 reads CASSYSHPNNQPQHF. As DNA, the CDR3 is TGTGCCAGCAGTTACTCCCACCCCAATAATCAGCCCCAGCATTTT.

The chain recombines TRBV5-1 with TRBJ2-7; TRBD1 might be the D (5 bases). There are 14 residues in the CDR3. Germline CDR1 reads SGHRS; CDR2 reads YFSETQ. V lost 4 bases to trimming and J lost 3 bases, with 14 bases between them. DNA of the CDR3: TGCGCCAGCAGCCAGATTGGGGCACTCTACGAGCAGTACTTC. Translated, it gives CASSQIGALYEQYF.

The genes are TRBV9 and TRBJ2-5; 15 positions match TRBD2. The germline CDR1 and CDR2 sequences are SGDLS and YYNGEE. Losses at the gene ends were 4 bases for V and 5 bases for J; bases not matched to a gene: 9. The length of the CDR3 is 17 residues. CDR3 sequence (DNA): TGTGCCAGCAGCTCCGGACTAGCGGGAGGGTCTGAGGAGACCCAGTACTTC. Protein product: CASSSGLAGGSEETQYF.

A few counts support this clonotype. This chain links TRBV28 with TRBJ2-7, with D unresolved. This CDR3 has 16 amino acids. Germline assignment: CDR1 MDHEN and CDR2 SYDVKM. Trimming left V 2 bases short and J 2 bases short, with 16 bases between. In nucleotides, the CDR3 is TGTGCCAGCAGTTTAAATTCCCCAGGAATAGCCTACGAGCAGTACTTC. Translation gives CASSLNSPGIAYEQYF.

This clonotype occurred once. The chain uses TRBV11-3 and TRBJ2-1, with D possibly called TRBD1 or TRBD2 (5 bases each). CDR1 SGHNT and CDR2 YENEEA come from the germline V gene. V was cut by 6 bases and J by 8 bases, with 14 bases left in between. This CDR3 region has 13 residues. DNA of the CDR3: TGTGCCAGCAGTTTACGGGGCTCCCATGAGCAGTTCTTC. Its protein is CASSLRGSHEQFF.

The V and J genes are TRBV6-2 or TRBV6-3 and TRBJ2-6, with 8 bases that match TRBD2. Unmatched junction bases numbered 12, after V lost 5 bases and J lost 3 bases. This CDR3 is 18 amino acids long. Germline loops: CDR1 MNHEY, CDR2 SVGEGT. The CDR3 region is CASSLHRGRIYGANVLTF. The CDR3 nucleotides read TGTGCCAGCAGTCTTCATCGCGGGAGGATTTATGGGGCCAACGTCCTGACTTTC.

This clonotype was counted only a few times. V gene TRBV7-8 combines with J gene TRBJ2-7, with D unclear. The CDR3 covers 15 residues. Germline loops: CDR1 SGHVS, CDR2 FQNEAQ. With 0 bases removed from V and 5 bases from J, the gap between germline ends came to 14 bases. CDR3: CASSLAGRTGHEQYF. The CDR3 DNA reads TGTGCCAGCAGCTTAGCTGGCCGAACGGGTCACGAGCAGTACTTC.

The sample holds a few counts of this clonotype. This chain links TRBV9 with TRBJ2-1, with 7 positions matching TRBD2. The length of the CDR3 is 17 residues. Trimming cost V 4 bases and J 4 bases; bases outside gene matches: 14. In germline, CDR1 is SGDLS, CDR2 YYNGEE. Here the CDR3 reads CASSPLPGAGPYNEQFF. The CDR3 DNA sequence: TGTGCCAGCAGCCCCCTTCCAGGAGCGGGGCCTTACAATGAGCAGTTCTTC.

The V call is TRBV24-1, the J call TRBJ2-2, with D maybe TRBD1 (5 bases). The CDR3 length is 15 residues. V lost 9 bases and J lost 1, with 14 bases in between. In germline, CDR1 is KGHDR, CDR2 SFDVKD. The CDR3 region is CATAGIQENTGELFF. CDR3 nucleotide sequence: TGTGCCACCGCCGGAATACAGGAGAACACCGGGGAGCTGTTTTTT.

This clonotype was seen a handful of times. The gene calls are TRBV12-3 or TRBV12-4 and TRBJ2-2; D gene uncertain. This CDR3 has 12 residues. V lost 7 bases and J lost 5, with 8 bases in between. The CDR3 nucleotides are TGTGCCAGCACCCCTTTAACCGGGGAGCTGTTTTTT. This encodes CASTPLTGELFF.

This clonotype came up a few times. The CDR3 spells CASAEQGVGNTIYF. CDR3 in DNA: TGCGCCAGCGCCGAACAGGGAGTTGGAAACACCATATATTTT. This chain connects TRBV5-1 to TRBJ1-3; possibly TRBD1 for D (6 bases). The CDR3 has 14 residues. Germline CDR1 reads SGHRS; CDR2 reads YFSETQ. V gave up 7 bases and J gave up 3 bases, with 14 bases separating them.

There are a few counts of this clonotype. The CDR3 loop is CASSLAGGGTYEQYF. CDR3 sequence (DNA): TGTGCCAGCAGCTTAGCTGGAGGAGGGACCTACGAGCAGTACTTC. V gene TRBV11-1 combines with J gene TRBJ2-7; TRBD2 might be the D (6 bases). V was shortened by 0 bases and J by 2 bases, with 11 bases between the two germline ends. Germline-derived CDR1 and CDR2 are SGHAT and FQDESV (reference sequence). The CDR3 loop spans 15 amino acids.

The J gene is TRBJ2-1, the V gene TRBV20-1, with 9 bases identical to TRBD1. The CDR3 has 16 residues. V lost 1 base, J lost 3 bases, and 7 bases stayed unmatched. CDR1 is DFQATT, CDR2 SNEGSKA, per germline (reference sequence). The CDR3 loop is CSARGTGAILYNEQFF. In DNA, the CDR3 is TGCAGTGCTAGAGGGACAGGGGCTATTCTCTACAATGAGCAGTTCTTC.

This clonotype was detected a few times. This sequence joins TRBV7-2 and TRBJ1-5; D possibly corresponds to TRBD1 (6 bases). The CDR3 has 14 amino acids. Germline assignment: CDR1 SGHTA and CDR2 FQGNSA. V was pared by 5 bases and J by 3 bases, with 11 bases between. The CDR3 sequence: CASSADRYNQPQHF. CDR3 in DNA: TGTGCCAGCAGCGCTGACAGGTACAATCAGCCCCAGCATTTT. Drawing the rest from reference TRBV7-2 and TRBJ1-5, the complete variable domain is GAGVSQSPSNKVTEKGKDVELRCDPISGHTALYWYRQSLGQGLEFLIYFQGNSAPDKSGLPSDRFSAERTGGSVSTLTIQRTQQEDSAVYLCASSADRYNQPQHFGDGTRLSIL.

The chain has TRBV29-1 and TRBJ1-1; weak D call: TRBD1 (5 bases). V was clipped by 2 bases and J by 0 bases, with 7 bases between them. The germline V gene has CDR1 SQVTM and CDR2 ANQGSEA. The CDR3 runs 13 residues. CDR3 in amino acids: CSVEPRVNTEAFF. CDR3 DNA sequence: TGCAGCGTTGAACCCAGGGTGAACACTGAAGCTTTCTTT.

The chain has TRBV11-1 and TRBJ2-1; 7 bases are a match to TRBD2. This CDR3 is built from 14 residues. Germline loops: CDR1 SGHAT, CDR2 FQDESV (reference sequence). Unmatched junction bases numbered 4, after V lost 6 bases and J lost 2 bases. The CDR3 region has the DNA TGTGCCAGCAGTGGACGGGGGGCCTACAATGAGCAGTTCTTC. Translation: CASSGRGAYNEQFF.

The genes are TRBV4-2 and TRBJ2-2; TRBD2 is a possible D gene (6 bases). Germline V lookup: CDR1 LGHNA, CDR2 YNFKEQ. This CDR3 has 16 amino acids. V dropped 1 base and J dropped 3 bases, with 12 bases sitting between them. The chain's CDR3 is CASSQGGGRDTGELFF. The CDR3 DNA reads as TGTGCCAGCAGCCAAGGGGGAGGACGAGACACCGGGGAGCTGTTTTTT.

This clonotype has just a few counts. The CDR3 nucleotides read TGTGCCAGCAGCGTAGGGGACAGGAATTCACCCCTCCACTTT. It encodes CASSVGDRNSPLHF. The chain employs TRBV9 and TRBJ1-6, with TRBD1 matching 8 bases. Germline V CDR1 and CDR2: SGDLS, YYNGEE. The CDR3 is made up of 14 amino acids. V gave up 0 bases and J gave up 7 bases; unmatched junction bases: 0.

This chain joins TRBV5-1 and TRBJ2-2, with TRBD2 identical over 7 bases. V lost 1 base, J lost 7 bases, and 7 bases stayed unmatched. The CDR3 covers 15 residues. The germline V gene has CDR1 SGHRS and CDR2 YFSETQ. As DNA, the CDR3 is TGCGCCAGCAGCTTGACTAGCGCGATAGGCGGGGAGCTGTTTTTT. Its translation: CASSLTSAIGGELFF.

DNA for the CDR3: TGCAGTGCCGCGACCCGATCGGAGACCCAGTACTTC. It codes for CSAATRSETQYF. The V gene is TRBV20-1, the J gene TRBJ2-5; unclear D gene. Trimming took off 6 bases at V and 5 bases at J, with 13 bases between the two ends. Germline V gives CDR1 DFQATT, CDR2 SNEGSKA (reference sequence). CDR3 length equals 12 residues.

This clonotype was detected a few times. The chain recombines TRBV7-9 with TRBJ1-6; weak D call: TRBD1 (5 bases). Trimming took off 3 bases at V and 8 bases at J, with 11 bases between the two ends. Germline V gene lookup returns CDR1 SEHNR and CDR2 FQNEAQ (reference sequence). This CDR3 region has 14 residues. CDR3 nucleotides: TGTGCCAGCAGCTTTCGGGACGGCTATTCACCCCTCCACTTT. Translated: CASSFRDGYSPLHF.

The J gene is TRBJ2-3, the V gene TRBV3-1, with a possible D match to TRBD1 (5 bases). Germline CDR1 reads LGHDT; CDR2 reads YNNKEL (reference sequence). The CDR3 loop spans 13 amino acids. V was trimmed by 3 bases and J by 3 bases, leaving 7 bases between them. The CDR3 nucleotides read TGTGCCAGCAGCCAGTACAGGACAGATACGCAGTATTTT. This translates into CASSQYRTDTQYF.

In this sample, this clonotype turned up many times. The V gene is TRBV11-1, the J gene TRBJ1-1; 9 bases match TRBD1. The trim removed 5 bases at V and 6 bases at J, leaving 10 bases unmatched. This CDR3 has 15 residues. CDR1 and CDR2 from the germline V gene are SGHAT and FQDESV (reference sequence). The CDR3 is CASSAGDRVFAEAFF. The DNA of the CDR3 is TGTGCCAGCAGCGCAGGGGACAGGGTCTTCGCTGAAGCTTTCTTT.

This chain joins TRBV7-9 and TRBJ2-1, with D hard to call. The germline V gene has CDR1 SEHNR and CDR2 FQNEAQ (reference sequence). V shed 3 bases and J shed 8 bases, with 2 bases lying between them. CDR3 length: 10 residues. The CDR3 coding sequence is TGTGCCAGCAGCTTGCATGAGCAGTTCTTC. Its protein product is CASSLHEQFF.

This clonotype was seen more than once but under ten times. This chain links TRBV20-1 with TRBJ2-1; D possibly uses TRBD1 or TRBD2 (5 bases each). Trimming cost V 2 bases and J 4 bases, with 15 bases left between them. The CDR3 spans 15 residues. Germline CDR1 reads DFQATT; CDR2 reads SNEGSKA (reference sequence). The CDR3 coding sequence is TGCAGTGCTAGAAGCCAGGCCGAGGGGTACAATGAGCAGTTCTTC. It translates to CSARSQAEGYNEQFF.